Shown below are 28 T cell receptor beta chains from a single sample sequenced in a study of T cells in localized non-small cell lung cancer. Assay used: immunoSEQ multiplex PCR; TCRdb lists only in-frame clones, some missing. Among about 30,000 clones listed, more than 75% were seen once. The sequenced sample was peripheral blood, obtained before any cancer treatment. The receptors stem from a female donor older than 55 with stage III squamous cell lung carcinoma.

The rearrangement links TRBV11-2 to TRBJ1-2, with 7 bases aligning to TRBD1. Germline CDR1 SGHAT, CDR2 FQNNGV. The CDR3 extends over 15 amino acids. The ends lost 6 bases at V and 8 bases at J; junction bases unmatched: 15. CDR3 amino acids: CASSLMLEGAGGYTF. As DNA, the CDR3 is TGTGCCAGCAGTTTAATGTTGGAGGGGGCGGGAGGCTACACCTTC.

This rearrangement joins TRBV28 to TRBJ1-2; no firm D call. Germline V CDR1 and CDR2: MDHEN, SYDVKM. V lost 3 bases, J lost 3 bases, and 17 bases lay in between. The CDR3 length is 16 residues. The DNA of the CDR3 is TGTGCCAGCAGTTTTTCGTCAGGCAGAGTTGACTATGGCTACACCTTC. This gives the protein CASSFSSGRVDYGYTF.

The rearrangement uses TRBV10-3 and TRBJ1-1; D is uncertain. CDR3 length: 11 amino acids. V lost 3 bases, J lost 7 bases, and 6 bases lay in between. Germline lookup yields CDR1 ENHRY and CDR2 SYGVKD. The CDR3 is CAISEGFEAFF. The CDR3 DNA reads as TGTGCCATCAGTGAAGGGTTTGAAGCTTTCTTT.

CDR3 in DNA: TGCGCCAGCAGCTTGCCCGGCGGGGGGGCTTATTTT. Translating gives CASSLPGGGAYF. The chain links TRBV5-1 to TRBJ2-3; TRBD2 matches 9 bases. The germline V gene encodes CDR1 SGHRS and CDR2 YFSETQ. This CDR3 spans 12 amino acids. Trimming removed 1 base from V and 15 bases from J; junction bases left unmatched: 6.

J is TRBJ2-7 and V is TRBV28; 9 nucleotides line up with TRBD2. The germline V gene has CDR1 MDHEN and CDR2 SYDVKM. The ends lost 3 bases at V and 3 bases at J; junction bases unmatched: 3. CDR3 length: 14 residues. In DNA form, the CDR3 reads TGTGCCAGCAGTTTTAGCGGGAGTAGCTACGAGCAGTACTTC. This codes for CASSFSGSSYEQYF.

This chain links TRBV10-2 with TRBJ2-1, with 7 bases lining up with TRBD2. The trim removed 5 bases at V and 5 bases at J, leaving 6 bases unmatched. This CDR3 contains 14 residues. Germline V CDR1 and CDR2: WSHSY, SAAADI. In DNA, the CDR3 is TGCGCCAGCAGTTTACTAGCGAGGGACAATGAGCAGTTCTTC. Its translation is CASSLLARDNEQFF.

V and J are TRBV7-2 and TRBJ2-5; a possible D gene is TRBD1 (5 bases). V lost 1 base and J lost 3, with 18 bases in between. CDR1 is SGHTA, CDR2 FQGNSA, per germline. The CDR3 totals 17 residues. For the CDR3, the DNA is TGTGCCAGCAGCTTAGTGTCCGGCGGCCAGGGCGAAGAGACCCAGTACTTC. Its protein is CASSLVSGGQGEETQYF.

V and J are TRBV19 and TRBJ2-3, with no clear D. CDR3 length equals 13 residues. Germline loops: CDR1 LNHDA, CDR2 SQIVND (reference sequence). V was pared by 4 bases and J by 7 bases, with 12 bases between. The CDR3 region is CASSTAGRNTQYF. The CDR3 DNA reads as TGTGCCAGTAGTACAGCCGGACGGAATACGCAGTATTTT.

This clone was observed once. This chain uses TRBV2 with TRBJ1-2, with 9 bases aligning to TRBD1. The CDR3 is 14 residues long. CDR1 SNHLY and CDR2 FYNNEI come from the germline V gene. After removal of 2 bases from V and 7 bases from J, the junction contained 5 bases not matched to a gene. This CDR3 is CASSETGGSFGYTF. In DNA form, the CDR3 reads TGTGCCAGCAGTGAAACAGGGGGCTCGTTTGGCTACACCTTC.

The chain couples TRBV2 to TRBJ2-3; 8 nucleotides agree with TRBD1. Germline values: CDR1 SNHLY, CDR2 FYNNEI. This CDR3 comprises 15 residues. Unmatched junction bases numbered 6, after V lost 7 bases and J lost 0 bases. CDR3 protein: CASTRQGFSTDTQYF. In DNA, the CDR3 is TGTGCCAGCACCCGACAGGGGTTTAGCACAGATACGCAGTATTTT.

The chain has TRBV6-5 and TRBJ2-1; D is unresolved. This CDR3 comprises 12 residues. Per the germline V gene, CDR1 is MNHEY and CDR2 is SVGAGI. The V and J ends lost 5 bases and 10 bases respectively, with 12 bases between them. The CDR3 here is CASSPHMGEQFF. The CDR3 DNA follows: TGTGCCAGCAGTCCTCACATGGGGGAGCAGTTCTTC.

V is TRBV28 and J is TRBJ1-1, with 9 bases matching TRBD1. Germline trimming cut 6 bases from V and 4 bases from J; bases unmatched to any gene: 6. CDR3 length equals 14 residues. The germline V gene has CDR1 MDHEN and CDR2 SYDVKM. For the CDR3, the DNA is TGTGCCAGCAGGTTGACAGGGGGGCTCACTGAAGCTTTCTTT. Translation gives CASRLTGGLTEAFF.

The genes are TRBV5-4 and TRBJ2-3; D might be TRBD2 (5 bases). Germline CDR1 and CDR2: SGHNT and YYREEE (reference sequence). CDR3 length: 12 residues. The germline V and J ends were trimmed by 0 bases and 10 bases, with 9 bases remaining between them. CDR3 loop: CASSLDGSAQYF. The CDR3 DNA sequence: TGTGCCAGCAGCTTGGATGGGAGTGCGCAGTATTTT.

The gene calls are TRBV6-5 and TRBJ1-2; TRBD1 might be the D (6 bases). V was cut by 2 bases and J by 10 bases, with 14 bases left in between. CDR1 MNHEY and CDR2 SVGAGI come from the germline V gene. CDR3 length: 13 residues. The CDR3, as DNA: TGTGCCAGCAGTTACGGGGGGCCGGGCAACTACACCTTC. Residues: CASSYGGPGNYTF.

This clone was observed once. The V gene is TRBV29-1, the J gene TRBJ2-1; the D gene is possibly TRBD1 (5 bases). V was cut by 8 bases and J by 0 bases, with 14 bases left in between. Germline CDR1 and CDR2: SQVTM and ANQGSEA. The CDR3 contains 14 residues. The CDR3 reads CSFSGSYSYNEQFF. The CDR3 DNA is TGCAGCTTTTCAGGGTCGTACTCCTACAATGAGCAGTTCTTC.

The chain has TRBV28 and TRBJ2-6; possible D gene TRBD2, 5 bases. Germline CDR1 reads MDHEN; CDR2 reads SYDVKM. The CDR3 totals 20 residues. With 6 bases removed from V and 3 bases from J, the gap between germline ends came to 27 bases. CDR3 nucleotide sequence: TGTGCCAGCAGGGCAGTGGTTCCCATTACTAGTGAGAGTGGGGCCAACGTCCTGACTTTC. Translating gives CASRAVVPITSESGANVLTF. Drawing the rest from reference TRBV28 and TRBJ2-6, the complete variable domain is DVKVTQSSRYLVKRTGEKVFLECVQDMDHENMFWYRQDPGLGLRLIYFSYDVKMKEKGDIPEGYSVSREKKERFSLILESASTNQTSMYLCASRAVVPITSESGANVLTFGAGSRLTVL.

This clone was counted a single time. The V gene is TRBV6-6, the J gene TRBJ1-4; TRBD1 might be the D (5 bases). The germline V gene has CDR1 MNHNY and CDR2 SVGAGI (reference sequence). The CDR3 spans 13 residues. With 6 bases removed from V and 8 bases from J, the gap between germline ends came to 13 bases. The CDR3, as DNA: TGTGCCAGCAGGGGCGGGGCCAGCGAAAAACTGTTTTTT. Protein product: CASRGGASEKLFF.

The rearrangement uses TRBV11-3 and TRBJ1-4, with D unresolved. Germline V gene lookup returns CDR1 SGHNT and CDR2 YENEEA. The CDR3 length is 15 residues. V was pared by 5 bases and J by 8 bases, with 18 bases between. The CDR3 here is CASSPGGERIEKLFF. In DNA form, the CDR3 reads TGTGCCAGCAGCCCCGGCGGGGAAAGGATCGAAAAACTGTTTTTT. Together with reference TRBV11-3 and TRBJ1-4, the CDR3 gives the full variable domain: EAGVVQSPRYKIIEKKQPVAFWCNPISGHNTLYWYLQNLGQGPELLIRYENEEAVDDSQLPKDRFSAERLKGVDSTLKIQPAELGDSAVYLCASSPGGERIEKLFFGSGTQLSVL.

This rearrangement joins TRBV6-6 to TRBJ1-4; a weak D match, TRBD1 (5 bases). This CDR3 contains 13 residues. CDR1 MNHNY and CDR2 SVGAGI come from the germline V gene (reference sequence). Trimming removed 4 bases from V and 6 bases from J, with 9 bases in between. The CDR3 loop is CASSLIGDEKLFF. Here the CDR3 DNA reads TGTGCCAGCAGTTTAATAGGGGATGAAAAACTGTTTTTT.

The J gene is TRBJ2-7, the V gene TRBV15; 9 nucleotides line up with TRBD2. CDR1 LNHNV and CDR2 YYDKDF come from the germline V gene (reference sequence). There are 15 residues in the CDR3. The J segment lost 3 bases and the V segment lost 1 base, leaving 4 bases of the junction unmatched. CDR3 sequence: CATSRVTSGSYEQYF. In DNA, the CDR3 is TGTGCCACCAGCAGAGTGACTAGCGGTAGCTACGAGCAGTACTTC. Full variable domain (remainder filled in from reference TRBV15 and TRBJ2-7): DAMVIQNPRYQVTQFGKPVTLSCSQTLNHNVMYWYQQKSSQAPKLLFHYYDKDFNNEADTPDNFQSRRPNTSFCFLDIRSPGLGDTAMYLCATSRVTSGSYEQYFGPGTRLTVT.

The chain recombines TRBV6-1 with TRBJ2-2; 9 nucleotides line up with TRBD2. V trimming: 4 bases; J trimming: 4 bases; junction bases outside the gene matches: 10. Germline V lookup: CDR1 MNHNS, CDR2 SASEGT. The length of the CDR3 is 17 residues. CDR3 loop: CASSVAGTSQGTGELFF. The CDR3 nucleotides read TGTGCCAGCAGTGTTGCCGGGACTAGCCAGGGCACCGGGGAGCTGTTTTTT.

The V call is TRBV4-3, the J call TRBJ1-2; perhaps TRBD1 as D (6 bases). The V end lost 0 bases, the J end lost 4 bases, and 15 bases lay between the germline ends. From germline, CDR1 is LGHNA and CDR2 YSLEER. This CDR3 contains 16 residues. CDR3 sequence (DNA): TGCGCCAGCAGCCAAGACGAGGACAGCTTTGGCTATGGCTACACCTTC. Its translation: CASSQDEDSFGYGYTF.

CDR3 region: CSAGGAYEQYF. The CDR3 DNA is TGCTCCGCGGGGGGCGCCTACGAGCAGTACTTC. J is TRBJ2-7 and V is TRBV20-1, with 8 bases matching TRBD2. The CDR3 sequence is 11 residues long. Germline V CDR1 and CDR2: DFQATT, SNEGSKA (reference sequence).

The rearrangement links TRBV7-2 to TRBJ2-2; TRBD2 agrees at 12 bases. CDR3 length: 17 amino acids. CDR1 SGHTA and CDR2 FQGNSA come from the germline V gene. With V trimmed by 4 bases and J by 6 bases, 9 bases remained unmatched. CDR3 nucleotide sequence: TGTGCCAGCAGCTCTAGCGGGGGGGCCAATAGAGCCGGGGAGCTGTTTTTT. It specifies CASSSSGGANRAGELFF. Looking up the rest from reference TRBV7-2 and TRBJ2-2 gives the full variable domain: GAGVSQSPSNKVTEKGKDVELRCDPISGHTALYWYRQSLGQGLEFLIYFQGNSAPDKSGLPSDRFSAERTGGSVSTLTIQRTQQEDSAVYLCASSSSGGANRAGELFFGEGSRLTVL.

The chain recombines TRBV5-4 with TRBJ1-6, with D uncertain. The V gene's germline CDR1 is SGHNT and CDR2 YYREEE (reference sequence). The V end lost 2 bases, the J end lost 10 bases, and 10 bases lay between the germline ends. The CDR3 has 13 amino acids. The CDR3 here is CASSFGSGSPLHF. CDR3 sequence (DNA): TGTGCCAGCAGCTTTGGATCCGGGTCACCCCTCCACTTT. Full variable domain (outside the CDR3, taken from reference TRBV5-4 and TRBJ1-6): ETGVTQSPTHLIKTRGQQVTLRCSSQSGHNTVSWYQQALGQGPQFIFQYYREEENGRGNFPPRFSGLQFPNYSSELNVNALELDDSALYLCASSFGSGSPLHFGNGTRLTVT.

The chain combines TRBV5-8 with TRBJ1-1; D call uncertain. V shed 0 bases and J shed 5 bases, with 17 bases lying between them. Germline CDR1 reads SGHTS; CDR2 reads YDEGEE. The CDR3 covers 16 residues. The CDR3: CASSLASQIIGTEAFF. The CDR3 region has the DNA TGTGCCAGCAGCTTGGCCAGTCAGATTATAGGGACTGAAGCTTTCTTT.

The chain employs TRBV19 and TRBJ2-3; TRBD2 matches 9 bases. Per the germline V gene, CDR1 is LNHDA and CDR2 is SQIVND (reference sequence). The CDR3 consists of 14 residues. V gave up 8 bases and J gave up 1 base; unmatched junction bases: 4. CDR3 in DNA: TGTGCCAGTGGCCGGACTAGCGGCACAGATACGCAGTATTTT. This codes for CASGRTSGTDTQYF.

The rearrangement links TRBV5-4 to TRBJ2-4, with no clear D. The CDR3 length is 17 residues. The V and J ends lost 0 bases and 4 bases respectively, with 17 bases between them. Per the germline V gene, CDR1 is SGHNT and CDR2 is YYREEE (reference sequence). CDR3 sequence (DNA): TGTGCCAGCAGCTTGGGGTCTCCCTTCGGTGGGAAAAACATTCAGTACTTC. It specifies CASSLGSPFGGKNIQYF. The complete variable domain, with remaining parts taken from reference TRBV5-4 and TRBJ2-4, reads ETGVTQSPTHLIKTRGQQVTLRCSSQSGHNTVSWYQQALGQGPQFIFQYYREEENGRGNFPPRFSGLQFPNYSSELNVNALELDDSALYLCASSLGSPFGGKNIQYFGAGTRLSVL.